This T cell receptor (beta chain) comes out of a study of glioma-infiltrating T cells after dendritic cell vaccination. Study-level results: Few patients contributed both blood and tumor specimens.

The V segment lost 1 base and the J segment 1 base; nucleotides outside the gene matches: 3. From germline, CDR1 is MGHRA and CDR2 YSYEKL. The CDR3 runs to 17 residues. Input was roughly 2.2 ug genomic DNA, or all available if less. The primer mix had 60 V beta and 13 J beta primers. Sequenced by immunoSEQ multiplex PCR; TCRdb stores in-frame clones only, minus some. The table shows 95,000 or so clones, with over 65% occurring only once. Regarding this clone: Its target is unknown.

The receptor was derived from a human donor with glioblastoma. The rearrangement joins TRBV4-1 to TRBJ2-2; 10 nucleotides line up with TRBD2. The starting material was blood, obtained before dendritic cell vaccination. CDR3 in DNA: TGCGCCAGCAGCCAAGGGCCTAGCGGGGGGAACACCGGGGAGCTGTTTTTT. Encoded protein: CASSQGPSGGNTGELFF.